This TCR beta chain was obtained from a study of blood T cell repertoires in COVID-19. Whole-study context: The samples span acute and convalescent COVID-19 from the United States, Italy and Spain.

With V trimmed by 3 bases and J by 0 bases, 6 bases remained unmatched. This CDR3 contains 15 residues. Germline CDR1 is SGHKS and CDR2 is YYEKEE (reference sequence). Authors' data handling: Researchers report that nucleated cell counts were estimated from reference gene primer amplification. Profiled with immunoSEQ multiplex PCR; TCRdb holds only in-frame clones, not every one. The V and J calls and clone size are taken from that table; D and trimming were inferred from the DNA. The data hold around 78,000 clones, with more than 80% observed a single time. The clonotype originates from a man over 45 with active or convalescent COVID-19. The chain couples TRBV5-5 to TRBJ2-7, with 7 bases fitting TRBD2. Sequencing was carried out using peripheral blood. The CDR3 sequence: CASSYGGDPSYEQYF. Here the CDR3 DNA reads TGTGCCAGCAGCTATGGGGGGGATCCCTCCTACGAGCAGTACTTC.